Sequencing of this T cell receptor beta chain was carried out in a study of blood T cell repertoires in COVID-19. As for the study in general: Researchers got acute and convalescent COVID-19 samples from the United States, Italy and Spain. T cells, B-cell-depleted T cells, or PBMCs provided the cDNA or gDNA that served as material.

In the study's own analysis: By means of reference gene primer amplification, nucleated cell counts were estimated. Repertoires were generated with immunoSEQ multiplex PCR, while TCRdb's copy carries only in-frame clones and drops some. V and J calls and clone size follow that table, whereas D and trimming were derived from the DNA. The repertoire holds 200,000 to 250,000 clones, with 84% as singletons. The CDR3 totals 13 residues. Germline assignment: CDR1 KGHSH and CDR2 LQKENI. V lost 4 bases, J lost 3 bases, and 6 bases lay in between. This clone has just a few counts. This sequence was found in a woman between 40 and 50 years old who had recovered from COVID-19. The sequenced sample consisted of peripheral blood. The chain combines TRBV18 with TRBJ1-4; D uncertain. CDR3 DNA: TGTGCCAGCTCACTTCGTCCTAATGAAAAACTGTTTTTT. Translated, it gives CASSLRPNEKLFF.